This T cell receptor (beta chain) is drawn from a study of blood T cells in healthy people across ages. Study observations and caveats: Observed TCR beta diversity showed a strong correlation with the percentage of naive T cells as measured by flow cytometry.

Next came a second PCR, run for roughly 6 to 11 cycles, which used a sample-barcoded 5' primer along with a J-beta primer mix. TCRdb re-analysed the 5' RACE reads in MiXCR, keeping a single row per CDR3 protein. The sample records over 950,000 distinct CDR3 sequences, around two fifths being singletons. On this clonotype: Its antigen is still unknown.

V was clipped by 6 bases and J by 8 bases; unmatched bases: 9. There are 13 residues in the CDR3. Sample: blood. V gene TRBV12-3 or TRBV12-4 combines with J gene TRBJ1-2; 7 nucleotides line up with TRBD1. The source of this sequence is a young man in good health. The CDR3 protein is CASRMTGMGGYTF. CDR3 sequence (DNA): TGTGCCAGCAGGATGACAGGGATGGGGGGCTACACCTTC.